What follows describes a single T cell receptor beta chain. Its specificity is not known. Using immunoSEQ multiplex PCR, the repertoire was profiled, and TCRdb retains in-frame clones only, with some absent. The data show roughly 250,000 clones, roughly 80% seen once. This sample stems from a study of Tregs in tolerant kidney transplant recipients. Unstimulated regulatory T cells (CD4+CD25+CD127-), CD4+CD25- non-regulatory cells, CD4 and CD8 cells were FACS-sorted from thawed PBMCs. Study results and caveats: The most relevant donor-specific Treg TCRbeta repertoire apparently came from expansion with activated donor B cells. Biological reproducibility was not directly addressed in this study.

Source material: CD4+ T cells from blood. The sequence came from a human donor in good health.

CDR3 DNA sequence: TGTGCCAGCAGCACCCGTCTTAACACTGAAGCTTTCTTT. Amino acids: CASSTRLNTEAFF. This chain joins TRBV7-2 and TRBJ1-1; no clear D gene. The CDR3 is made up of 13 amino acids. CDR1 is SGHTA and CDR2 is FQGNSA in the germline V gene. V lost 5 bases and J 2 bases, leaving 9 bases between the germline ends.